A single sample is the source of the 10 T cell receptor beta chains below, sequenced in a study of blood T cells in healthy people across ages. It was with a sample-barcoded 5' primer and a J-beta primer mix that a second PCR of roughly 6 to 12 cycles was run. One entry per CDR3 protein, called by TCRdb with MiXCR from the 5' RACE reads. The sample holds about 1,800,000 distinct CDR3 sequences, 25% to 30% seen once. Sequenced: blood. The receptors here all came from a young woman in good health.

The rearrangement joins TRBV7-2 to TRBJ2-1; D is undetermined. V lost 7 bases to trimming and J lost 7 bases, with 14 bases between them. Germline CDR1 and CDR2: SGHTA and FQGNSA. The CDR3 totals 13 residues. CDR3 nucleotide sequence: TGTGCCAGCACCACGGTAGCCGGGAATGAGCAGTTCTTC. This codes for CASTTVAGNEQFF.

The rearrangement links TRBV14 to TRBJ1-1; TRBD1 is a possible D gene (5 bases). Trimming removed 1 base at V and 2 bases at J, with 11 bases between. This CDR3 region has 15 residues. Germline CDR1 is SGHDN and CDR2 is FVKESK. The CDR3 nucleotides are TGTGCCAGCAGCCAAGGTCTGGGGCCCAACACTGAAGCTTTCTTT. As protein: CASSQGLGPNTEAFF.

The chain links TRBV6-5 to TRBJ2-1; D may be TRBD1 or TRBD2 (6 bases each). CDR3 length equals 15 residues. In germline, CDR1 is MNHEY, CDR2 SVGAGI. The V gene lost 8 bases and the J gene lost 8 bases, with 22 bases spanning the gap. CDR3 sequence reads: CASQKGLTGAYEQFF. The CDR3 region has the DNA TGTGCCAGCCAGAAAGGGTTAACGGGGGCGTATGAGCAGTTCTTC.

A note on this clonotype: A read error may produce the germline difference seen at one junction end. The V call is TRBV5-5, the J call TRBJ2-7; 10 nucleotides align to TRBD1. CDR1 and CDR2 (germline): SGHKS, YYEKEE (reference sequence). The CDR3 has 17 residues. CDR3 sequence reads: CAGSLVQGTGAYYEQYF. The CDR3 DNA is TGTGCCGGCAGCTTGGTCCAGGGGACAGGGGCCTATTACGAGCAGTACTTC. Using reference TRBV5-5 and TRBJ2-7 for the parts outside the CDR3, the full variable domain is DAGVTQSPTHLIKTRGQQVTLRCSPISGHKSVSWYQQVLGQGPQFIFQYYEKEERGRGNFPDRFSARQFPNYSSELNVNALLLGDSALYLCAGSLVQGTGAYYEQYFGPGTRLTVT.

This clonotype was counted between two and nine times. V is TRBV20-1 and J is TRBJ2-1, with TRBD1 matching over 7 bases. Germline lookup yields CDR1 DFQATT and CDR2 SNEGSKA (reference sequence). V lost 4 bases to trimming and J lost 10 bases; unmatched junction nucleotides: 13. This CDR3 is built from 14 residues. This CDR3 reads CSAIDNRGEGEQFF. In nucleotides, the CDR3 is TGCAGTGCTATTGACAACAGGGGCGAGGGCGAGCAGTTCTTC.

V gene TRBV28 combines with J gene TRBJ1-5; 7 nucleotides line up with TRBD1. This CDR3 is built from 15 residues. V dropped 7 bases and J dropped 7; count of bases not matched to a gene: 13. The germline gives CDR1 MDHEN, CDR2 SYDVKM. CDR3 DNA: TGTGCCAGCACCACAGGGGAAAGGGTATGGCAGCCCCAGCATTTT. Encoded protein: CASTTGERVWQPQHF.

The chain recombines TRBV6-1 with TRBJ2-7; maybe TRBD2 (6 bases). The V and J ends lost 7 bases and 3 bases respectively, with 13 bases between them. The V gene's germline CDR1 is MNHNS and CDR2 SASEGT. This CDR3 is built from 13 residues. The CDR3 DNA follows: TGTGCCAGCATGAGGCGGGGTTTCTACGAGCAGTACTTC. Its protein product is CASMRRGFYEQYF.

This clonotype was picked up many times. The V and J genes are TRBV7-2 and TRBJ2-7; D not certain. Trimming shortened V by 0 bases and J by 5 bases, and 11 bases separated the two germline ends. In germline, CDR1 is SGHTA, CDR2 FQGNSA. The CDR3 consists of 14 residues. The CDR3 coding sequence is TGTGCCAGCAGCTTAGCGGGCACCTACAACGAGCAGTACTTC. Translated: CASSLAGTYNEQYF.

This clonotype was recorded a few times. The gene calls are TRBV20-1 and TRBJ2-3; a weak D match, TRBD2 (6 bases). The CDR3 is 14 amino acids. Germline CDR1 and CDR2: DFQATT and SNEGSKA (reference sequence). Trimming took off 3 bases at V and 6 bases at J, with 16 bases between the two ends. The CDR3 DNA is TGCAGTGCTAGCCCCCGGGGAGGTTTGGATACGCAGTATTTT. This codes for CSASPRGGLDTQYF.

The rearrangement links TRBV29-1 to TRBJ2-2; 11 bases align to TRBD2. CDR3 length equals 16 residues. The junction had 6 bases not matched to a gene; V was cut back by 5 bases and J by 1 base. Germline CDR1 and CDR2: SQVTM and ANQGSEA. CDR3 bases: TGCAGCGTTTCTATAGGGACTAGCGGGAACACCGGGGAGCTGTTTTTT. Translating it yields CSVSIGTSGNTGELFF.